This T cell receptor beta chain was documented in a study of blood T cell repertoires in COVID-19. As for the study in general: Donors in the United States, Italy and Spain gave samples during acute or convalescent COVID-19. T cells, B-cell-depleted T cells, or PBMCs supplied cDNA or gDNA.

Per the original methods: Researchers report that nucleated cell counts were estimated from reference gene primer amplification. The table came from immunoSEQ multiplex PCR; TCRdb's copy has only in-frame clones and leaves some out. For V, J and clone size, that table is used; D and trimming come from the DNA. This table holds 180,000 or so clones, 89% found once. V lost 5 bases and J lost 5; bases outside the gene matches: 3. Germline V gene lookup returns CDR1 GTSNPN and CDR2 SVGIG (reference sequence). CDR3 size: 11 residues. Enrolled through a virtual design, the participants were between 18 and 89 years of age and came from under 25 US areas.

The sample taken for sequencing was PBMCs or T cells enriched from blood (not recorded which). The TCR originated in a woman aged 40-49 years with acute COVID-19. V usage is TRBV30 and J usage is TRBJ2-7; 7 bases are shared with TRBD1. The CDR3 here is CAWDRDHEQYF. CDR3 DNA: TGTGCCTGGGACAGGGACCACGAGCAGTACTTC. The entire variable domain, with the rest obtained from reference TRBV30 and TRBJ2-7, is as follows: SQTIHQWPATLVQPVGSPLSLECTVEGTSNPNLYWYRQAAGRGLQLLFYSVGIGQISSEVPQNLSASRPQDRQFILSSKKLLLSDSGFYLCAWDRDHEQYFGPGTRLTVT.